A single sample gave rise to the 9 T cell receptor beta chains below, sequenced in a study of beta chain features in type 1 diabetes. Whole-study results and caveats: The study found moderately but significantly shorter TCRB CDR3s in all four CD4+ subsets of Type 1 diabetes patients.

No antigen has been assigned to these receptors. Isolated RNA was reverse transcribed in full, so expressed TCRB transcripts were sequenced. The repertoire was sequenced with immunoSEQ multiplex PCR; TCRdb's copy has only in-frame clones and lacks some. The sample records 240,000 or so clones, approximately 15% being singletons. The sequencing sample was made of naive CD4+ T cells from blood. The receptors derive from a man aged 25 to 40 with type 1 diabetes.

The gene calls are TRBV7-6 and TRBJ2-3; maybe TRBD2 (5 bases). Germline V CDR1 and CDR2: SGHVS, FNYEAQ. With 0 bases removed from V and 8 bases from J, the gap between germline ends came to 12 bases. This CDR3 has 14 residues. The CDR3 sequence is CASSLAGPGGTQYF. DNA of the CDR3: TGTGCCAGCAGCTTAGCAGGGCCTGGAGGTACGCAGTATTTT.

V is TRBV7-6 and J is TRBJ2-6; no reliable D call. Germline loops: CDR1 SGHVS, CDR2 FNYEAQ. CDR3 length: 17 amino acids. Trimming took 5 bases from V and 1 from J, leaving 15 bases between them. The CDR3 DNA sequence: TGTGCCAGCAGCCCCCAAAGAACACCGTCTGGGGCCAACGTCCTGACTTTC. This translates into CASSPQRTPSGANVLTF.

The chain is built from TRBV7-9 and TRBJ2-5; the match to TRBD1 covers 7 bases. After removal of 7 bases from V and 5 bases from J, the junction contained 10 bases not matched to a gene. Germline-derived CDR1 and CDR2 are SEHNR and FQNEAQ (reference sequence). This CDR3 is 14 amino acids long. This CDR3 reads CASIPGTVQETQYF. Written as DNA, the CDR3 is TGTGCCAGCATCCCGGGGACAGTCCAGGAGACCCAGTACTTC.

This chain connects TRBV5-4 to TRBJ2-1; D is perhaps TRBD2 (5 bases). Germline CDR1 and CDR2: SGHNT and YYREEE (reference sequence). With 5 bases removed from V and 13 bases from J, the gap between germline ends came to 16 bases. The CDR3 extends over 12 amino acids. The CDR3: CASSTPREDQFF. The DNA for the CDR3 is TGTGCCAGCAGTACTCCCCGGGAAGACCAGTTCTTC.

This clone was seen only a few times. The rearrangement links TRBV9 to TRBJ1-2; 8 bases agree with TRBD1. The CDR3 spans 14 residues. Germline V lookup: CDR1 SGDLS, CDR2 YYNGEE. J gave up 4 bases and V 4 bases, and 6 bases lay outside the gene matches. This CDR3 reads CASSSTGQGYGYTF. CDR3 in DNA: TGTGCCAGCAGCTCCACCGGACAGGGCTATGGCTACACCTTC.

This chain connects TRBV19 to TRBJ1-5; D possibly corresponds to TRBD1 (6 bases). CDR3 length equals 13 residues. Germline V lookup: CDR1 LNHDA, CDR2 SQIVND (reference sequence). The V end lost 7 bases, the J end lost 4 bases, and 11 bases lay between the germline ends. DNA of the CDR3: TGTGCCAGTATCTCGGACAGAAATCAGCCCCAGCATTTT. Protein product: CASISDRNQPQHF.

The J gene is TRBJ2-7, the V gene TRBV2; the D is unclear. The V gene's germline CDR1 is SNHLY and CDR2 FYNNEI. The V and J ends lost 5 bases and 3 bases respectively, with 5 bases between them. The CDR3 is 11 amino acids. The CDR3 region is CASSLYYEQYF. CDR3 bases: TGTGCCAGCAGTCTTTACTACGAGCAGTACTTC. The full variable domain, rest sourced from reference TRBV2 and TRBJ2-7, is EPEVTQTPSHQVTQMGQEVILRCVPISNHLYFYWYRQILGQKVEFLVSFYNNEISEKSEIFDDQFSVERPDGSNFTLKIRSTKLEDSAMYFCASSLYYEQYFGPGTRLTVT.

This clone showed up just a few times. This chain links TRBV11-2 with TRBJ2-4; tentative D call: TRBD1 (6 bases). Germline CDR1 is SGHAT and CDR2 is FQNNGV. The ends were cut back, 3 bases at V and 6 bases at J, with 9 bases in the middle. This CDR3 contains 13 residues. The CDR3 here is CASSLQGPNIQYF. For the CDR3, the DNA is TGTGCCAGCAGCTTGCAGGGGCCAAACATTCAGTACTTC.

This clone was seen only a few times. The rearrangement joins TRBV9 to TRBJ1-1; D is unclear. CDR1 and CDR2 from the germline V gene are SGDLS and YYNGEE. Between the trimmed V and J ends, which lost 0 bases and 8 bases, there was a span of 11 bases. This CDR3 comprises 13 residues. Written as DNA, the CDR3 is TGTGCCAGCAGCGTAGTAATGAGTTCCGAAGCTTTCTTT. It yields the protein CASSVVMSSEAFF.